This note documents a single T cell receptor beta chain sequence. Its target is unknown. This table comes from immunoSEQ multiplex PCR, and its TCRdb copy is limited to in-frame clones, with some not included. The table lists under 65,000 clones, about 80% of them singletons, with roughly 5.7% in the top ten. These data belong to a study of a mutant IDH1 vaccine in newly diagnosed glioma. Overall study: Patients came in for eight vaccinations, in weeks 1, 3, 5, 7, 11, 15, 19 and 23. Vaccinations were initiated 4-6 weeks following radiotherapy alone, or were given together with temozolomide cycles. Therapy received beforehand was radiotherapy, temozolomide, or both, with most patients given both.

Time point noted: week 11, during vaccination. Doses comprised 300 ug of mutant IDH1 20-mer peptide each, plus topical imiquimod. V was shortened by 2 bases and J by 7 bases, with 9 bases between the two germline ends. CDR1 and CDR2 (germline): LNHNV, YYDKDF (reference sequence). The CDR3 sequence is 13 residues long. This sample comprised PBMCs, obtained from a glioma patient whose treatment included an IDH1 peptide vaccine. The source is a man aged 50-60 years with glioma. This sequence joins TRBV15 and TRBJ2-1; D may be TRBD2 (6 bases). The CDR3 protein is CATSRFGGNEQFF. The DNA for the CDR3 is TGTGCCACCAGCAGATTTGGGGGGAATGAGCAGTTCTTC.